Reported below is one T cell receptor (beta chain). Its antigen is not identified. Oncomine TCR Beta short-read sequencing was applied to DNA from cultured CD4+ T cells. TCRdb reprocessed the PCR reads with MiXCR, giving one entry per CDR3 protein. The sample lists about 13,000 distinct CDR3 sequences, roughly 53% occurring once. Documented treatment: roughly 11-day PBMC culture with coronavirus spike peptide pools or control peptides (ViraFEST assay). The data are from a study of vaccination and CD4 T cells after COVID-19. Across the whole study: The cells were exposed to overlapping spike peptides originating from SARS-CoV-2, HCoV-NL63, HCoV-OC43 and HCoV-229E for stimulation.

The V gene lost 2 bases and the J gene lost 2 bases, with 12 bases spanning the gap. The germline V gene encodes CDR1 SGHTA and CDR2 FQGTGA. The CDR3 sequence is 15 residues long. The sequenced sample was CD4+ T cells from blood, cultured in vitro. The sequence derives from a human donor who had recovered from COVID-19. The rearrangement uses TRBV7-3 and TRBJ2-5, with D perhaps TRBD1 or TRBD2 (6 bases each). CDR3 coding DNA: TGTGCCAGCAGCTTACGGGGGCAGGAGCAAGAGACCCAGTACTTC. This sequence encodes CASSLRGQEQETQYF.